One T cell receptor beta chain is described in this entry. What it binds is unknown. The source of the sample is a study of graft-versus-host responses after intestinal transplantation. Using immunoSEQ multiplex PCR, the repertoire was profiled, and TCRdb retains in-frame clones only, with some absent. The sample consists of 120,000 or so clones, over 85% of them appearing once. The CDR3 has 15 residues. Trimming removed 5 bases from V and 4 bases from J, with 15 bases in between. Germline values: CDR1 MDHEN, CDR2 SYDVKM. V and J are TRBV28 and TRBJ1-5; D might be TRBD1 (5 bases). The specimen comprised unstimulated CD8+ T cells sorted from spleen or lymph node cells, sampled before intestinal transplant. The sequence derives from a human donor who received an intestinal transplant. The CDR3 nucleotides read TGTGCCAGCAGTCGAACAGGAAAAATTAATCAGCCCCAGCATTTT. This sequence encodes CASSRTGKINQPQHF.